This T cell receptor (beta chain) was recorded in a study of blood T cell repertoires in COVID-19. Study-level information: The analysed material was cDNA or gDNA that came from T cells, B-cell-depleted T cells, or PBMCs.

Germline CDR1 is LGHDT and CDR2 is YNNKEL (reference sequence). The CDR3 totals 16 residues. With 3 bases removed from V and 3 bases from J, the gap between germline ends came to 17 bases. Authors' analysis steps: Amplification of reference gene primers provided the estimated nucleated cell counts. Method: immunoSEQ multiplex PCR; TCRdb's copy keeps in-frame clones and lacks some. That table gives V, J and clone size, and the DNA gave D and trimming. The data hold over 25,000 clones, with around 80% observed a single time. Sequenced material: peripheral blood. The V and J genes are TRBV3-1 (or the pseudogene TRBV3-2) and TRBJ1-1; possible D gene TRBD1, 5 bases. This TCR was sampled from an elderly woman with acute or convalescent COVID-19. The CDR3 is CASSQTQQGGYTEAFF. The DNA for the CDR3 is TGTGCCAGCAGCCAGACCCAGCAGGGTGGATACACTGAAGCTTTCTTT.